The clone carrying this T cell receptor beta chain was counted many times. Its cognate antigen is unknown. The CDR3 extends over 14 amino acids. From germline, CDR1 is KGHSH and CDR2 LQKENI. V was cut by 0 bases and J by 10 bases, with 13 bases left in between. This entry belongs to a study of CD8 T cells in ankylosing spondylitis. Study outcomes and limitations: Disease-linked clones displayed a CD8+ phenotype and appeared relatively rarely in peripheral blood. Apparently characteristic of ankylosing spondylitis blood was a TCR beta motif (eight highly homologous variants). It was reported that disease-linked clones were significantly enriched in matched ankylosing spondylitis synovial fluid.

Scientists made TCR beta libraries using quantitative 5'-RACE with molecular barcodes. Each CDR3 protein is one row after TCRdb ran MiXCR on the 5' RACE reads. Of fewer than 550,000 distinct CDR3 sequences listed, less than 6% are singletons. This TCR derives from a male donor with ankylosing spondylitis. The V call is TRBV18, the J call TRBJ2-1; a weak D match, TRBD1 (6 bases). The material sequenced was blood, either unsorted or a sorted T cell fraction (not recorded which). DNA for the CDR3: TGTGCCAGCTCACCACCAATGGGGGCCTGGGAGCAGTTCTTC. This gives the protein CASSPPMGAWEQFF.